This T cell receptor (beta chain) was captured in a study of memory CD4+ T cells and cytomegalovirus serostatus. Study in general: Healthy Belgian adult donors included about nine CMV-positive and 24 CMV-negative people.

The study's findings and limits: Median bootstrapped AUC for CMV status was about 0.96 originally, 0.85 to 0.92 US-trained.

About this clone itself: As yet, its antigen is unknown.

Libraries were prepared by immunoSEQ multiplex PCR; TCRdb keeps only in-frame clonotypes and omits some of them. The sample shows under 75,000 clones, over 70% of them seen only once. Single viable CD3+CD4+CD8-CD45RO+ cells were sorted as the memory CD4+ T cells. Total CD4+ T cells were enriched by CD4 positive selection. This receptor was identified in an adult in good health and CMV-seronegative. Some clones in this sample may be carry-over from other donors' samples. The sequenced sample consisted of memory CD4+ T cells from blood.

In DNA form, the CDR3 reads TGTGCCAGCAGCCCCCGACAGGGCAGGCAATCATTTTACGAGCAGTACTTC. It specifies CASSPRQGRQSFYEQYF. The chain combines TRBV28 with TRBJ2-7; 7 nucleotides agree with TRBD1. This CDR3 is built from 17 residues. Germline-derived CDR1 and CDR2 are MDHEN and SYDVKM. The ends lost 6 bases at V and 4 bases at J; junction bases unmatched: 18.